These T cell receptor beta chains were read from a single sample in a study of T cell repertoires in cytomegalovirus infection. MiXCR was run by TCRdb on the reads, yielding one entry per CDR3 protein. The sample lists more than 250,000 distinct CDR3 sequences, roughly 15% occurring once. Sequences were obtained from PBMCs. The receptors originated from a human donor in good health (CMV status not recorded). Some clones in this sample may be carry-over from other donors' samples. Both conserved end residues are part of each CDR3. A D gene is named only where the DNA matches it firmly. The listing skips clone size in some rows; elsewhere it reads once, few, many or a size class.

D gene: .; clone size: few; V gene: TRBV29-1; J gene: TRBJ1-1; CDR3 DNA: TGCAGCGTTGTATGGTCTCAATTGAACACTGAAGCTTTCTTT; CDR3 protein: CSVVWSQLNTEAFF
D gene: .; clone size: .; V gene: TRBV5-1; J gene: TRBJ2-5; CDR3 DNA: TGCGCCAGCAGCTTGGTGGGGGGCGCGGAGACCCAGTACTTC; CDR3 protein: CASSLVGGAETQYF
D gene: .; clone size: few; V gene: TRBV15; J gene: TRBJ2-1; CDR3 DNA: TGTGCCACCAGTCCCGGGAGCTCCTACAATGAGCAGTTCTTC; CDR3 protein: CATSPGSSYNEQFF
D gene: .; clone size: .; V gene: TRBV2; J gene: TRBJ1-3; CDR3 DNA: TGTGCCGCGGCGGGCGCGGGAAACACCATATATTTT; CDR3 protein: CAAAGAGNTIYF
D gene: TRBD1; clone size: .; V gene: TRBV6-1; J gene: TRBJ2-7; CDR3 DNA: TGTGCCAGCAGACCCTCCGGGACAGGGGTCTACGAGCAGTACTTC; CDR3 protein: CASRPSGTGVYEQYF
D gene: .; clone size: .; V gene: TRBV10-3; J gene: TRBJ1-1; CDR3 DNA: TGTGCCATCAGCGACAGTCAATACACTGAAGCTTTCTTT; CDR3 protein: CAISDSQYTEAFF
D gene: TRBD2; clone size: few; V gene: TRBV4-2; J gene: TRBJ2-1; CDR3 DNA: TGTGCCAGCAGCCCCCGCAGCGGGAGCCACAATGAGCAGTTCTTC; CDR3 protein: CASSPRSGSHNEQFF
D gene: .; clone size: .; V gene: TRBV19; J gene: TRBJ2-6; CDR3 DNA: TGTGCCTCAGGGTCAACTGGGGCCAACGTCCTGACTTTC; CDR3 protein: CASGSTGANVLTF
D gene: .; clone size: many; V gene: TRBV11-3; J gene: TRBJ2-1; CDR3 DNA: TGTGCCAGCAGCCTACTCTGTCAGGGCACCTACAATGAGCAGTTCTTC; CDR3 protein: CASSLLCQGTYNEQFF
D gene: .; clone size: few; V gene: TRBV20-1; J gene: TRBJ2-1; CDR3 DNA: TGCAGTGCTAGGCGCGGGGACAATGAGCAGTTCTTC; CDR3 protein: CSARRGDNEQFF
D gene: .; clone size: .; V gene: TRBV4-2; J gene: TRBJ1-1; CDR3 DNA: TGTGCCAGCAGCCAAGGAGGCGGCCACACTGAAGCTTTCTTT; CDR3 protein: CASSQGGGHTEAFF
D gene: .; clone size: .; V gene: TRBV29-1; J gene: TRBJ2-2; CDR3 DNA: TGCAGCGTTGGGGGCACCGGGGAGCTGTTTTTT; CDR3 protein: CSVGGTGELFF
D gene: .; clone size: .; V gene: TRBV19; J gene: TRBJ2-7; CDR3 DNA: TGTGCCAGTAGTAGGCTAGAGGGCTACGAGCAGTACTTC; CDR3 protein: CASSRLEGYEQYF
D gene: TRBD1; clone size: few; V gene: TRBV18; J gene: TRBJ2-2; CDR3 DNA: TGTGCCAGCTCACGGTTACCGGGACAGGGTAACACCGGGGAGCTGTTTTTT; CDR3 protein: CASSRLPGQGNTGELFF
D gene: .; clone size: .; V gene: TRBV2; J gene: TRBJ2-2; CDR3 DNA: TGTGCCAGCAGGTCCACAGGGAGCGGGGAGCTGTTTTTT; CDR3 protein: CASRSTGSGELFF
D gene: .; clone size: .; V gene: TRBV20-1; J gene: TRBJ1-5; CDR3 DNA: TGCAGTGCTAGAGACTACAGCCGTAGCAATCAGCCCCAGCATTTT; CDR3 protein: CSARDYSRSNQPQHF
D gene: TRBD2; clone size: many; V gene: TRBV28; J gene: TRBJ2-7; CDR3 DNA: TGTGCCAGCACCCCACTCCCTACTAGCGGGAGACACGAGCAGTACTTC; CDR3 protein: CASTPLPTSGRHEQYF
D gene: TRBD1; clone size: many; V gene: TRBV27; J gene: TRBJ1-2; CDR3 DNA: TGTGCCAGCAGCCCCGGACAGGGGGCTAACTATGGCTACACCTTC; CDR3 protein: CASSPGQGANYGYTF
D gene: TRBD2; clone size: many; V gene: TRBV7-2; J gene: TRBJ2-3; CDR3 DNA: TGTGCCAGCACCCTAGGACTAGCGGGAGGGCGCTCGGGGCAGTATTTT; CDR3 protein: CASTLGLAGGRSGQYF
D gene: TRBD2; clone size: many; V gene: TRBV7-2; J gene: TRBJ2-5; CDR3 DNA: TGTGCCAGCAGCTTAGTTCGGGGGGGGGCAGAAGAGACCCAGTACTTC; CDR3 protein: CASSLVRGGAEETQYF
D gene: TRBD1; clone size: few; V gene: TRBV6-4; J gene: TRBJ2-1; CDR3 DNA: TGTGCCAGCAGTGCGGAGACAGGGGACGGCGATGAGCAGTTCTTC; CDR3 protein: CASSAETGDGDEQFF
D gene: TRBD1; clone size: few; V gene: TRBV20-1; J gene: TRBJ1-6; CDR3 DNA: TGCAGTGCTAGAGATAGAAGCAGGGGGCATAATTCACCCCTCCACTTT; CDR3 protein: CSARDRSRGHNSPLHF
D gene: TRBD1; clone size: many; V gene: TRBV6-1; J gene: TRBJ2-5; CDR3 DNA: TGTGCCAGCCTTCCCGATCCCGGGACAGGGAATCACAAAGAGACCCAGTACTTC; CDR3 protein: CASLPDPGTGNHKETQYF
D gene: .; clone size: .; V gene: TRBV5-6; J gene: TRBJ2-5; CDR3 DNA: TGTGCCAGCAGCTTGGCCGCTCGGCAGGGAATGGAGACCCAGTACTTC; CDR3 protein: CASSLAARQGMETQYF
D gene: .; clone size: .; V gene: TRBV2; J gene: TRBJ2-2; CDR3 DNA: TGTGCCGCGGGCGGTTCCACACAGGCCATCTCGAACACCGGGGAGCTGTTTTTT; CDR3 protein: CAAGGSTQAISNTGELFF
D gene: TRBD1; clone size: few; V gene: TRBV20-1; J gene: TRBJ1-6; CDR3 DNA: TGCAGTGCTAGAAACAGGGGATATAATTCACCCCTCCACTTT; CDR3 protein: CSARNRGYNSPLHF
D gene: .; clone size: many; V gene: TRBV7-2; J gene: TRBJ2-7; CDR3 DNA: TGTGCCAGCAGCTTAGCTAAGGAGCAGTACTTC; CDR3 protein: CASSLAKEQYF
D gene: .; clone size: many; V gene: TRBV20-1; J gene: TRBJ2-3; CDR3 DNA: TGCAGTGCTAGAGAGGGGTCCATGGATACGCAGTATTTT; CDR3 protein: CSAREGSMDTQYF
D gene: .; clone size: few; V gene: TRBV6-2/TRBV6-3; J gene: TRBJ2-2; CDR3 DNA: TGTGCCAGCAGTGAACTGGGGGAGGCCGGGGAGCTGTTTTTT; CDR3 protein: CASSELGEAGELFF
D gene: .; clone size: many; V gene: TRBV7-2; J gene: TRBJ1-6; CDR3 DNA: TGTGCCAGCAGCCCCGTAGCTGGTTCACCCCTCCACTTT; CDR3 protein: CASSPVAGSPLHF
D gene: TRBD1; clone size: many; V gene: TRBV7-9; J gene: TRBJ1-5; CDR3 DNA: TGTGCCAGCAGCTCCAGGACAGGCCGTCAGCCCCAGCATTTT; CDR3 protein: CASSSRTGRQPQHF
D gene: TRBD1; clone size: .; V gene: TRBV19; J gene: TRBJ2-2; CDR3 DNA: TGTGCCAGTAGTACCTTACCGACAGGGGGTACCGGGGAGCTGTTTTTT; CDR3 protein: CASSTLPTGGTGELFF
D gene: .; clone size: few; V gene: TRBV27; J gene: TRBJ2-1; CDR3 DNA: TGTGCCAGCAGTTTATGGAGTAGCAGTGAGCAGTTCTTC; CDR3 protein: CASSLWSSSEQFF
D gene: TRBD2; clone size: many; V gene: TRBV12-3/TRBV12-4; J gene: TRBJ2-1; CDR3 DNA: TGTGCCAGCAGTTTATTTTCTAGCGGGTACAATGAGCAGTTCTTC; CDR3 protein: CASSLFSSGYNEQFF
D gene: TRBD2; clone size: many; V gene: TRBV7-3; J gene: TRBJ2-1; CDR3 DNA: TGTGCCAGCAGCCTAGCGGGGGGGCGGTACAATGAGCAGTTCTTC; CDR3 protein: CASSLAGGRYNEQFF
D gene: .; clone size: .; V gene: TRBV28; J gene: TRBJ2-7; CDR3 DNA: TGTGCCAGCAGTCCAAACCTATACGAGCAGTACTTC; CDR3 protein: CASSPNLYEQYF
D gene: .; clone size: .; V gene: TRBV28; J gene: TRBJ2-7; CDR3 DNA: TGTGCCACCCTGGACAGTCCAACCTACGAGCAGTACTTC; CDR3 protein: CATLDSPTYEQYF
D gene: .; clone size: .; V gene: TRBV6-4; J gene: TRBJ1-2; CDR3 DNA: TGTGCCAGCAGTCATTACAGCATCTACTATGGCTACACCTTC; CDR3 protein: CASSHYSIYYGYTF
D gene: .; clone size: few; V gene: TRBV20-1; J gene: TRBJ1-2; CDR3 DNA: TGCAGTGCTAGTGGTGGCTGGATTCCTGGCTACACCTTC; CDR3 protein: CSASGGWIPGYTF
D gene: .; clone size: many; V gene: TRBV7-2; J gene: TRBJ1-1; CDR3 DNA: TGTGCCAGCAGACAATTTCCTTCGGAGGCGACTGAAGCTTTCTTT; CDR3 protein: CASRQFPSEATEAFF
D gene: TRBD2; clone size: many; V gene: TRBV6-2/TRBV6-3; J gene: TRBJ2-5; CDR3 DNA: TGTGCCAGCAGTTACGCGGGAGGACCACAAGAGACCCAGTACTTC; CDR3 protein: CASSYAGGPQETQYF
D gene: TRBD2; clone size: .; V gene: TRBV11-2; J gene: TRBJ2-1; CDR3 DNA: TGTGCCAGCAGCTTAATAAGCGGGGCGTTCTCCTACAATGAGCAGTTCTTC; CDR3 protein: CASSLISGAFSYNEQFF
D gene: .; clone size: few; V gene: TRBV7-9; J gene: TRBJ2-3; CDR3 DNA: TGTGCCAGCAGCATCCTGGGTGGGCATACGCAGTATTTT; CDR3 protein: CASSILGGHTQYF
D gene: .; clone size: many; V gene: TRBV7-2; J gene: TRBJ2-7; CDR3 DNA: TGTGCCAGCAGCTCCGCCCCAACCTACGAGCAGTACTTC; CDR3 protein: CASSSAPTYEQYF
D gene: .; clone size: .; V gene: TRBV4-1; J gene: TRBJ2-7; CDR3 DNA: TGCGCCAGCAGCACCTTAAGGGTAGCGGACTACGAGCAGTACTTC; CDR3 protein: CASSTLRVADYEQYF
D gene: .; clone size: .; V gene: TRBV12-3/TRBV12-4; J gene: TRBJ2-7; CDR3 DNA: TGTGCCAGCAGTTTATTGCCAGGGGCCTACGAGCAGTACTTC; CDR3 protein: CASSLLPGAYEQYF
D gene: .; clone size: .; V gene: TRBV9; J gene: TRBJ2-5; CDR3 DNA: TGTGCCAGCAGCGTAGATGACAGCCTCCAAGAGACCCAGTACTTC; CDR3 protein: CASSVDDSLQETQYF
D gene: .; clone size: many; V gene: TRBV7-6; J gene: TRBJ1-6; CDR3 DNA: TGTGCCAGCAGCTCAACCTCTGGCGGGACGGGGGTTTCACCCCTCCACTTT; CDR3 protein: CASSSTSGGTGVSPLHF
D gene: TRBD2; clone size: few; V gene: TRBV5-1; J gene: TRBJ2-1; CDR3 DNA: TGCGCCAGCAGCTTTGTTCTAGCGGGGGGGGGTAATGAGCAGTTCTTC; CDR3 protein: CASSFVLAGGGNEQFF
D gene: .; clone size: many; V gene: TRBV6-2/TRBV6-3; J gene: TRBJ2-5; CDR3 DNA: TGTGCCAGCAGTTTCGACAGGGCGGGACGAGAGACCCAGTACTTC; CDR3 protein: CASSFDRAGRETQYF